A few counts support the clone carrying this T cell receptor beta chain. Its antigen remains unidentified. Time point defined: week 11, during vaccination. In the vaccine, a single dose held 300 ug of the mutant IDH1 20-mer peptide, along with topical imiquimod. This sample stems from a study of a mutant IDH1 vaccine in newly diagnosed glioma. The wider study: Patients were given eight vaccinations, scheduled in weeks 1, 3, 5, 7, 11, 15, 19 and 23. Vaccination was launched 4-6 weeks after radiotherapy alone, or with temozolomide cycles. Males made up about 60% and females about 38% of treated patients, whose mean age was about 37 years.

Assay used: immunoSEQ multiplex PCR; TCRdb lists only in-frame clones, some missing. This repertoire shows about 130,000 clones, about 80% found once; its top ten account for 5.5%. Here the sequenced sample was PBMCs, taken from a glioma patient whose treatment included an IDH1 peptide vaccine. This receptor was identified in a middle-aged man with glioma.

CDR3 amino acids: CASSHRPTNEKLFF. The CDR3 DNA reads as TGTGCCAGCAGTCACAGGCCAACTAATGAAAAACTGTTTTTT. The genes are TRBV6-5 and TRBJ1-4; D is possibly TRBD1 (5 bases). Between the trimmed V and J ends, which lost 5 bases and 0 bases, there was a span of 7 bases. The germline CDR1 and CDR2 sequences are MNHEY and SVGAGI. The CDR3 runs 14 residues.